One sample yielded the 22 T cell receptor beta chains listed below, sequenced in a study of regulatory T cells in long-lasting Graves disease. Stated time point: newly diagnosed GD, antithyroid drugs for less than 3 months. PBMCs provided the RNA from which the TCR library was made. CDR3 regions were amplified by Arm-PCR using iRepertoire HTBI primers to build TCR beta libraries. One entry per CDR3 protein results from TCRdb running MiXCR on the multiplex PCR reads. The data contain roughly 500,000 distinct CDR3 sequences, 13% of them singletons. In addition, the sample was reused for a study of T cells in Graves' hyperthyroidism and ophthalmopathy.

The specimen was peripheral blood mononuclear cells (PBMCs), collected at new diagnosis, from a patient treated with antithyroid drugs. The receptor source for this set is a man aged 25-45 years with Graves disease.

The chain joins TRBV7-3 to TRBJ1-4; no reliable D call. Trimming stripped 4 bases from V and 5 bases from J, with 17 bases between. The germline V gene has CDR1 SGHTA and CDR2 FQGTGA. This CDR3 has 16 residues. CDR3 sequence (DNA): TGTGCCAGCAGCTCGTGGTGGGCTGACTCAAATGAAAAACTGTTTTTT. Translation gives CASSSWWADSNEKLFF.

The rearrangement uses TRBV6-2 or TRBV6-3 and TRBJ1-3; the D is unclear. Germline lookup yields CDR1 MNHEY and CDR2 SVGEGT. The CDR3 runs to 14 residues. The V end lost 2 bases, the J end lost 3 bases, and 8 bases lay between the germline ends. The CDR3 region has the DNA TGTGCCAGCAGTTACGGGAGCCTTGGAAACACCATATATTTT. Protein product: CASSYGSLGNTIYF.

Note on this clonotype: A much larger clone differs by one base, so this may be a read error. The V gene is TRBV25-1, the J gene TRBJ1-2, with TRBD1 identical over 8 bases. V gave up 1 base and J gave up 7 bases; unmatched junction bases: 11. This CDR3 has 16 residues. CDR1 and CDR2 from the germline V gene are MGHDK and SYGVNS. In nucleotides, the CDR3 is TGTGCCAGCAGTGAATTAGGCCTCGGGACAGGCGGTGGCTACACCTTC. Translated, it gives CASSELGLGTGGGYTF.

This clonotype appeared many times. The chain is built from TRBV3-1 and TRBJ2-1; D is unresolved. This CDR3 comprises 13 residues. Germline-derived CDR1 and CDR2 are LGHDT and YNNKEL (reference sequence). With 5 bases removed from V and 6 bases from J, the gap between germline ends came to 11 bases. CDR3 residues: CASSRLLVNEQFF. The CDR3 DNA sequence: TGTGCCAGCAGCAGGCTCCTCGTCAATGAGCAGTTCTTC.

This rearrangement joins TRBV12-3 or TRBV12-4 to TRBJ2-1; 9 bases are a match to TRBD1. J lost 2 bases, V lost 4 bases, and 3 bases had no gene match. CDR3 size: 15 residues. The CDR3 region has the DNA TGTGCCAGCAGTTCTACAGGGGGCACCTACAATGAGCAGTTCTTC. Encoded protein: CASSSTGGTYNEQFF.

This chain joins TRBV9 and TRBJ2-7; D call uncertain. V gave up 1 base and J gave up 0 bases, with 8 bases separating them. Germline CDR1 and CDR2: SGDLS and YYNGEE. The CDR3 spans 14 residues. This CDR3 reads CASSVFSYSYEQYF. The CDR3 coding sequence is TGTGCCAGCAGCGTATTCAGTTACTCCTACGAGCAGTACTTC. Based on the CDR3 plus reference TRBV9 and TRBJ2-7, the full variable domain is DSGVTQTPKHLITATGQRVTLRCSPRSGDLSVYWYQQSLDQGLQFLIQYYNGEERAKGNILERFSAQQFPDLHSELNLSSLELGDSALYFCASSVFSYSYEQYFGPGTRLTVT.

The table lists this clonotype with many counts. V gene TRBV7-2 combines with J gene TRBJ2-7; TRBD2 matches 10 bases. CDR1 and CDR2 (germline): SGHTA, FQGNSA. Losses at the gene ends were 5 bases for V and 0 bases for J; bases not matched to a gene: 7. This CDR3 is built from 16 residues. CDR3 nucleotides: TGTGCCAGCAGCGAACGGACTAGCGGTAGCTCCTACGAGCAGTACTTC. Residues: CASSERTSGSSYEQYF. The variable domain in full, with the rest retrieved from reference TRBV7-2 and TRBJ2-7, is GAGVSQSPSNKVTEKGKDVELRCDPISGHTALYWYRQSLGQGLEFLIYFQGNSAPDKSGLPSDRFSAERTGGSVSTLTIQRTQQEDSAVYLCASSERTSGSSYEQYFGPGTRLTVT.

This clonotype was counted at least ten times. The CDR3 here is CASSTGQSYGYTF. CDR3 in DNA: TGTGCCAGCAGTACAGGACAATCGTATGGCTACACCTTC. The V gene is TRBV2, the J gene TRBJ1-2; weak D call: TRBD1 (5 bases). Germline V gene lookup returns CDR1 SNHLY and CDR2 FYNNEI. The CDR3 is 13 residues long. Trimming took off 5 bases at V and 5 bases at J, with 12 bases between the two ends.

This clonotype was counted between two and nine times. CDR3 sequence (DNA): TGTGCCTGGAGGATTTACCAGGGCCCCTACTACGAGCAGTACTTC. Its protein is CAWRIYQGPYYEQYF. This chain links TRBV30 with TRBJ2-7; a weak D match, TRBD1 (5 bases). Per the germline V gene, CDR1 is GTSNPN and CDR2 is SVGIG (reference sequence). This CDR3 region has 15 residues. V lost 3 bases to trimming and J lost 3 bases, with 18 bases between them.

This clonotype was counted ten times or more. This rearrangement joins TRBV6-5 to TRBJ2-5; D gene ambiguous. CDR1 and CDR2 from the germline V gene are MNHEY and SVGAGI. V dropped 3 bases and J dropped 2 bases, with 19 bases sitting between them. This CDR3 is 17 amino acids long. CDR3 nucleotide sequence: TGTGCCAGCAGTTATACAGTTATGGCGAGTTTTCAAGAGACCCAGTACTTC. This encodes CASSYTVMASFQETQYF.

With regard to this clonotype: This sequence may be a read error, since a much larger clone differs from it by one base. The chain uses TRBV20-1 and TRBJ2-7, with D perhaps TRBD2 (5 bases). Germline V lookup: CDR1 DFQATT, CDR2 SNEGSKA (reference sequence). V dropped 4 bases and J dropped 0 bases, with 13 bases sitting between them. CDR3 size: 14 residues. CDR3 amino acids: CSAKGPGNSYEQYF. The CDR3 coding sequence is TGCAGTGCTAAAGGTCCCGGGAACTCCTACGAGCAGTACTTC.

V and J are TRBV6-1 and TRBJ2-2; TRBD2 matches 11 bases. CDR3 length equals 16 residues. Germline V gene data show CDR1 as MNHNS and CDR2 as SASEGT. V shed 6 bases and J 4 bases; nucleotides not matched to a gene: 7. The CDR3 protein is CASRVAGGPGTGELFF. DNA of the CDR3: TGTGCCAGCAGAGTAGCGGGAGGGCCAGGCACCGGGGAGCTGTTTTTT.

This clonotype was counted ten times or more. This chain joins TRBV20-1 and TRBJ2-1; D is undetermined. The CDR3 length is 15 residues. With 3 bases removed from V and 0 bases from J, the gap between germline ends came to 12 bases. Per germline, CDR1 DFQATT and CDR2 SNEGSKA (reference sequence). CDR3 DNA: TGCAGTGCTAGGTTCCTTGGCGGCTCCTACAATGAGCAGTTCTTC. Amino acids: CSARFLGGSYNEQFF.

The genes are TRBV12-3 or TRBV12-4 and TRBJ2-5; TRBD2 is a possible D gene (5 bases). The CDR3 length is 12 residues. V lost 6 bases and J lost 4, with 9 bases in between. The CDR3 loop reads CASRFAGETQYF. The CDR3 region has the DNA TGTGCCAGCAGATTCGCGGGAGAGACCCAGTACTTC.

The table lists this clonotype with a few counts. This chain joins TRBV10-2 and TRBJ2-7; 7 bases align to TRBD2. CDR1 and CDR2 from the germline V gene are WSHSY and SAAADI. V was clipped by 7 bases and J by 6 bases; unmatched bases: 9. The CDR3 runs 13 residues. The CDR3 loop is CASMRESLGEQYF. The CDR3 DNA is TGCGCCAGCATGCGGGAGTCATTGGGCGAGCAGTACTTC.

This clonotype was picked up many times. The V call is TRBV6-9, the J call TRBJ2-1, with D perhaps matching TRBD1 (6 bases). The CDR3 extends over 16 amino acids. CDR1 is MNHGY, CDR2 SVAAGI, per germline. Trimming removed 4 bases from V and 6 bases from J, with 19 bases in between. The CDR3 DNA is TGTGCCAGCAGTTCCAGGGGAAGTCTAGGGGGCAATGAGCAGTTCTTC. Protein sequence: CASSSRGSLGGNEQFF.

Only a few counts were recorded for this clonotype. Relative to the germline gene, one junction end is altered; a read error may explain this. The chain employs TRBV5-1 and TRBJ2-7; 10 bases are shared with TRBD2. The CDR3 covers 15 residues. The germline V gene encodes CDR1 SGHRS and CDR2 YFSETQ. DNA for the CDR3: TGCGCCAGCAGCTTAGCGGGAGGGGGCTCCCACGAGCAGTACTTC. It codes for CASSLAGGGSHEQYF.

This clonotype appeared many times. This sequence joins TRBV2 and TRBJ2-7; unclear D gene. With 6 bases removed from V and 3 bases from J, the gap between germline ends came to 9 bases. CDR1 and CDR2 from the germline V gene are SNHLY and FYNNEI. This CDR3 region has 12 residues. CDR3 in DNA: TGTGCCAGCAGAGTCGATCTCTACGAGCAGTACTTC. Translating it yields CASRVDLYEQYF.

The chain couples TRBV10-1 to TRBJ2-5; tentative D call: TRBD1 (6 bases). The V gene's germline CDR1 is WNHNN and CDR2 SYGVQD (reference sequence). The CDR3 spans 12 residues. V was cut by 6 bases and J by 3 bases, with 8 bases left in between. The CDR3 DNA sequence: TGCGCCAGCAGACGGGACAAAGAGACCCAGTACTTC. This encodes CASRRDKETQYF.

This clonotype was counted at least ten times. The rearrangement joins TRBV24-1 to TRBJ2-1, with D uncertain. Per germline, CDR1 KGHDR and CDR2 SFDVKD. V dropped 0 bases and J dropped 5 bases, with 16 bases sitting between them. There are 17 residues in the CDR3. CDR3 in DNA: TGTGCCACCAGTGATTTGCGCGCGGATCGGCCCCACAATGAGCAGTTCTTC. Its protein is CATSDLRADRPHNEQFF.

The sample holds a few counts of this clonotype. The chain couples TRBV7-9 to TRBJ1-4, with D perhaps matching TRBD1 (5 bases). The germline gives CDR1 SEHNR, CDR2 FQNEAQ (reference sequence). The CDR3 runs 15 residues. V lost 0 bases to trimming and J lost 8 bases, with 13 bases between them. CDR3 sequence: CASSLAGREGEKLFF. The CDR3, as DNA: TGTGCCAGCAGCTTAGCGGGCAGGGAGGGCGAAAAACTGTTTTTT. Supplemented by reference TRBV7-9 and TRBJ1-4, the full variable domain reads DTGVSQNPRHKITKRGQNVTFRCDPISEHNRLYWYRQTLGQGPEFLTYFQNEAQLEKSRLLSDRFSAERPKGSFSTLEIQRTEQGDSAMYLCASSLAGREGEKLFFGSGTQLSVL.

This clonotype was counted ten times or more. This chain links TRBV20-1 with TRBJ2-7; D may be TRBD1 or TRBD2 (5 bases each). Germline V gene sequence: CDR1 DFQATT, CDR2 SNEGSKA (reference sequence). The CDR3 has 16 amino acids. Trimming took off 2 bases at V and 0 bases at J, with 17 bases between the two ends. The CDR3 reads CSARPLGTLSSYEQYF. In DNA form, the CDR3 reads TGCAGTGCTAGACCCCTGGGGACGCTCAGCTCCTACGAGCAGTACTTC.